These 19 T cell receptor beta chains originate from one sample sequenced in a study of radiation and T cells in renal cell carcinoma. This table comes from immunoSEQ multiplex PCR, and its TCRdb copy is limited to in-frame clones, with some not included. The sample has about 150,000 clones, around 90% seen once. The time point is: blood 2 weeks post-SBRT. Treatment meaning: 15 Gy SBRT to primary tumor, nephrectomy 4 weeks later. The sample was blood, taken from a patient whose treatment included radiotherapy and nephrectomy. These receptors all stem from a woman in her 50s with renal cell carcinoma.

The chain combines TRBV7-9 with TRBJ1-1; 8 positions agree with TRBD1. The CDR3 totals 16 residues. V gave up 2 bases and J gave up 1 base; unmatched junction bases: 6. Germline-derived CDR1 and CDR2 are SEHNR and FQNEAQ (reference sequence). CDR3 DNA sequence: TGTGCCAGCAGCTTAAGGGACAGGTACCAGAACACTGAAGCTTTCTTT. Its translation: CASSLRDRYQNTEAFF.

This clone was seen once. The rearrangement links TRBV19 to TRBJ2-2; TRBD1 matches 7 bases. The CDR3 runs 14 residues. The germline CDR1 and CDR2 sequences are LNHDA and SQIVND (reference sequence). Trimming took 6 bases from V and 6 from J; bases not matched to a gene: 7. This CDR3 is CASRARGYAGELFF. DNA for the CDR3: TGTGCCAGTAGGGCCAGGGGGTATGCCGGGGAGCTGTTTTTT.

The chain uses TRBV2 and TRBJ2-5; D might be TRBD2 (6 bases). There are 15 residues in the CDR3. The V end lost 6 bases, the J end lost 1 base, and 15 bases lay between the germline ends. From germline, CDR1 is SNHLY and CDR2 FYNNEI. CDR3 DNA: TGTGCCAGCAGAGACAATTTTAGCGGCCAAGAGACCCAGTACTTC. It translates to CASRDNFSGQETQYF.

Comments on this clone: Other nucleotide sequences in the sample specify the same CDR3. The chain carries TRBV7-2 and TRBJ2-3; D call uncertain. Germline CDR1 reads SGHTA; CDR2 reads FQGNSA. CDR3 length equals 13 residues. V was shortened by 3 bases and J by 0 bases, with 4 bases between the two germline ends. For the CDR3, the DNA is TGTGCCAGCAGCTTGCCCAGCACAGATACGCAGTATTTT. It specifies CASSLPSTDTQYF.

The chain employs TRBV11-1 and TRBJ2-1; D not resolved. V was clipped by 5 bases and J by 1 base, with 15 bases between them. The germline CDR1 and CDR2 sequences are SGHAT and FQDESV (reference sequence). CDR3 length: 16 amino acids. This CDR3 is CASSPGRGRSYNEQFF. Written as DNA, the CDR3 is TGTGCCAGCAGCCCAGGACGCGGCCGTTCCTACAATGAGCAGTTCTTC.

The chain recombines TRBV2 with TRBJ1-5; 8 nucleotides match TRBD1. CDR3 length equals 15 residues. Germline lookup yields CDR1 SNHLY and CDR2 FYNNEI. Trimming at V came to 5 bases and at J to 7 bases, leaving 10 bases not matched to a gene. In nucleotides, the CDR3 is TGTGCCAGCAGTTTTTTTGACAGGGGAGGACAGCCCCAGCATTTT. Amino acid sequence: CASSFFDRGGQPQHF.

V is TRBV30 and J is TRBJ1-6; 7 positions agree with TRBD1. This CDR3 has 14 amino acids. In germline, CDR1 is GTSNPN, CDR2 SVGIG (reference sequence). V lost 2 bases, J lost 5 bases, and 3 bases stayed unmatched. CDR3 sequence (DNA): TGTGCCTGGAGTCGGACAGGTGATAATTCACCCCTCCACTTT. Protein product: CAWSRTGDNSPLHF.

The chain carries TRBV6-1 and TRBJ1-2, with D uncertain. The ends were cut back, 3 bases at V and 2 bases at J, with 10 bases in the middle. Germline loops: CDR1 MNHNS, CDR2 SASEGT. The CDR3 covers 14 residues. For the CDR3, the DNA is TGTGCCAGCAGTGACAGGTTTGAGAACTATGGCTACACCTTC. It codes for CASSDRFENYGYTF.

The chain combines TRBV6-1 with TRBJ2-7; 8 nucleotides line up with TRBD1. After removal of 6 bases from V and 3 bases from J, the junction contained 4 bases not matched to a gene. Germline CDR1 reads MNHNS; CDR2 reads SASEGT. The CDR3 loop spans 13 amino acids. The CDR3: CASSAGQDYEQYF. CDR3 nucleotides: TGTGCCAGCAGCGCGGGACAGGACTACGAGCAGTACTTC.

The chain uses TRBV5-6 and TRBJ1-2, with D possibly being TRBD1 (5 bases). There are 13 residues in the CDR3. V was shortened by 0 bases and J by 5 bases, with 8 bases between the two germline ends. CDR1 and CDR2 from the germline V gene are SGHDT and YYEEEE. The CDR3 region has the DNA TGTGCCAGCAGCTTGGGACAGCTATATGGCTACACCTTC. Protein product: CASSLGQLYGYTF.

The chain uses TRBV19 and TRBJ1-2; D remains ambiguous. The CDR3 totals 14 residues. Trimming took off 4 bases at V and 3 bases at J, with 12 bases between the two ends. Germline values: CDR1 LNHDA, CDR2 SQIVND (reference sequence). The CDR3 bases are TGTGCCAGTAGTAGTCGGGGTCCGGACTATGGCTACACCTTC. It specifies CASSSRGPDYGYTF.

The V gene is TRBV10-3, the J gene TRBJ1-2, with 9 bases that match TRBD1. Germline loops: CDR1 ENHRY, CDR2 SYGVKD. Losses at the gene ends were 10 bases for V and 7 bases for J; bases not matched to a gene: 16. The CDR3 runs 15 residues. CDR3 nucleotide sequence: TGTGCCACCAGACCGGGACAGGGTTTCCCCGGTGGCTACACCTTC. It codes for CATRPGQGFPGGYTF.

This chain joins TRBV10-3 and TRBJ1-3; D might be TRBD1 (5 bases). V was pared by 6 bases and J by 0 bases, with 9 bases between. CDR3 length equals 14 residues. Germline CDR1 is ENHRY and CDR2 is SYGVKD. The CDR3 DNA reads TGTGCCATCAGGGGGACCGACTCTGGAAACACCATATATTTT. Its translation: CAIRGTDSGNTIYF.

The rearrangement joins TRBV7-9 to TRBJ2-1, with 7 positions matching TRBD1. With V trimmed by 1 base and J by 14 bases, 20 bases remained unmatched. The CDR3 covers 17 residues. In germline, CDR1 is SEHNR, CDR2 FQNEAQ (reference sequence). The CDR3 here is CASSLDRTGTSPMSEFF. CDR3 DNA: TGTGCCAGCAGCTTAGACCGGACAGGCACCTCCCCAATGAGCGAGTTCTTC. The variable domain in full, with the rest retrieved from reference TRBV7-9 and TRBJ2-1, is DTGVSQNPRHKITKRGQNVTFRCDPISEHNRLYWYRQTLGQGPEFLTYFQNEAQLEKSRLLSDRFSAERPKGSFSTLEIQRTEQGDSAMYLCASSLDRTGTSPMSEFFGPGTRLTVL.

The chain links TRBV5-5 to TRBJ2-2; tentatively, D is TRBD2 (6 bases). V shed 4 bases and J shed 6 bases, with 16 bases lying between them. This CDR3 comprises 15 residues. CDR1 and CDR2 (germline): SGHKS, YYEKEE (reference sequence). The CDR3 reads CASSLGLGEAGELFF. Here the CDR3 DNA reads TGTGCCAGCAGCCTGGGACTGGGGGAGGCCGGGGAGCTGTTTTTT.

This chain connects TRBV6-5 to TRBJ2-5; D may be TRBD2 (6 bases). CDR3 length: 15 residues. CDR1 is MNHEY and CDR2 is SVGAGI in the germline V gene. With 3 bases removed from V and 5 bases from J, the gap between germline ends came to 16 bases. CDR3 nucleotide sequence: TGTGCCAGCAGTTATGTCGCCGGGGGTCGGGAGACCCAGTACTTC. This translates into CASSYVAGGRETQYF.

The chain recombines TRBV19 with TRBJ2-3, with 7 bases lining up with TRBD2. The V and J ends lost 3 bases and 0 bases, in that order; junction bases with no gene match: 3. The length of the CDR3 is 15 residues. Germline assignment: CDR1 LNHDA and CDR2 SQIVND (reference sequence). The CDR3 protein is CASSIRGVSTDTQYF. The CDR3 DNA reads TGTGCCAGTAGTATTCGGGGGGTTAGCACAGATACGCAGTATTTT.

V is TRBV2 and J is TRBJ1-2; a possible D gene is TRBD1 (5 bases). Trimming removed 5 bases at V and 6 bases at J, with 13 bases between. The CDR3 has 13 residues. Germline CDR1 and CDR2: SNHLY and FYNNEI. The CDR3 loop reads CASSPGRGDGYTF. DNA of the CDR3: TGTGCCAGCAGTCCCGGGAGAGGGGATGGCTACACCTTC.

V is TRBV5-8 and J is TRBJ2-7, with 8 bases aligning to TRBD1. This CDR3 has 13 amino acids. Germline V gene data show CDR1 as SGHTS and CDR2 as YDEGEE. V gave up 4 bases and J gave up 5 bases; unmatched junction bases: 5. Here the CDR3 DNA reads TGTGCCAGCAGCAAGGACAGGGACCACGAGCAGTACTTC. Its protein is CASSKDRDHEQYF.